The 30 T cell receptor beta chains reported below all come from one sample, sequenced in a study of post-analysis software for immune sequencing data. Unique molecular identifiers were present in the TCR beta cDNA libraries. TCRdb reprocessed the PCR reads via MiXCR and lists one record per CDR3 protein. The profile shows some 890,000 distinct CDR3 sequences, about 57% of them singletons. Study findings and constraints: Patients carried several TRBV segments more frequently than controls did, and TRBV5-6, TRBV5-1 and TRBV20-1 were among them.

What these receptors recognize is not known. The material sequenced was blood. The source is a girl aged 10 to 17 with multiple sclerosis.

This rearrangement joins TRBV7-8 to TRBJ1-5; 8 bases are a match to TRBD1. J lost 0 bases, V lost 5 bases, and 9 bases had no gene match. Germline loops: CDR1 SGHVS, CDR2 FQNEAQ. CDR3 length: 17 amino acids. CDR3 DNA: TGTGCCAGCAGCATAACGGACAGGGCGTATAGCAATCAGCCCCAGCATTTT. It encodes CASSITDRAYSNQPQHF. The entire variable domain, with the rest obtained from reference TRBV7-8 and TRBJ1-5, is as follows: GAGVSQSPRYKVAKRGQDVALRCDPISGHVSLFWYQQALGQGPEFLTYFQNEAQLDKSGLPSDRFFAERPEGSVSTLKIQRTQQEDSAVYLCASSITDRAYSNQPQHFGDGTRLSIL.

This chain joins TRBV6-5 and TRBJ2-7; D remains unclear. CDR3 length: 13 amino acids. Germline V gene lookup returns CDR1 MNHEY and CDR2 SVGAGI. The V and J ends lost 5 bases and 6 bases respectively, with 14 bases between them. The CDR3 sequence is CASSTRLQREQYF. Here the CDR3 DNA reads TGTGCCAGCAGTACCCGGTTACAGCGCGAGCAGTACTTC.

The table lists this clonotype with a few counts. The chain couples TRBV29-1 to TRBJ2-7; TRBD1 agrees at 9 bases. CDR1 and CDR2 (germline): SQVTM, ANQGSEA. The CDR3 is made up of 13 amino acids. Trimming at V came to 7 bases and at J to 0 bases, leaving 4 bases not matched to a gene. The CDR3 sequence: CSGSTGGSYEQYF. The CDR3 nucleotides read TGCAGCGGCTCGACAGGGGGCTCCTACGAGCAGTACTTC.

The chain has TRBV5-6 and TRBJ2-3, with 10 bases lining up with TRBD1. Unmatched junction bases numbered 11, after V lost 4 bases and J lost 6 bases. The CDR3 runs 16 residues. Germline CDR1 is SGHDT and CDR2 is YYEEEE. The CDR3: CASSRTGTGVEDTQYF. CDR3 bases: TGTGCCAGCAGCAGAACCGGGACAGGGGTGGAGGATACGCAGTATTTT.

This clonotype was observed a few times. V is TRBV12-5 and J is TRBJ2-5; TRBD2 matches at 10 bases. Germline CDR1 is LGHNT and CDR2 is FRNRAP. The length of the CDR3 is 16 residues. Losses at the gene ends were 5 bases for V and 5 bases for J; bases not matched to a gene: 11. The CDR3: CASGQTSGSNGETQYF. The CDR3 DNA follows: TGTGCTAGTGGTCAGACTAGCGGGTCGAACGGGGAGACCCAGTACTTC.

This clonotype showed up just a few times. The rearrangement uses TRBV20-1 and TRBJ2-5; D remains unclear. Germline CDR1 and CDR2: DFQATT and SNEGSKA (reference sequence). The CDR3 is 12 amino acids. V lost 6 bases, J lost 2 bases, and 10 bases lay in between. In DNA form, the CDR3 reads TGCAGTGCCGAGGCGCCACAAGAGACCCAGTACTTC. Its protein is CSAEAPQETQYF.

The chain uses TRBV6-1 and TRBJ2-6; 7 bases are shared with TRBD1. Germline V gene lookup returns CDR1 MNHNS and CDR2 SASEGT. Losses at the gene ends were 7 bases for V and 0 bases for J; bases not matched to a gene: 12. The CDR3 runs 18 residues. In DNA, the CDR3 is TGTGCCAGCACGGTGTCGAGACAGGGCCTCTCTGGGGCCAACGTCCTGACTTTC. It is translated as CASTVSRQGLSGANVLTF.

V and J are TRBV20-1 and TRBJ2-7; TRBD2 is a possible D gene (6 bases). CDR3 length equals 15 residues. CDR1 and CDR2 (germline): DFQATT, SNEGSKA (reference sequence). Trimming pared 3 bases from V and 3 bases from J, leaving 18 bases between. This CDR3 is CSASQGGSGVYEQYF. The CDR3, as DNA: TGCAGTGCTAGTCAGGGCGGGTCGGGGGTCTACGAGCAGTACTTC.

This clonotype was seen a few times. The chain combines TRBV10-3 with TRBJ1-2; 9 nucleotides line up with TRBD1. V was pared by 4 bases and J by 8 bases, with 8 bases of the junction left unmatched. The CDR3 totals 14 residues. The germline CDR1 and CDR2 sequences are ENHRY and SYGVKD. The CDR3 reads CAISAGTGFRGYTF. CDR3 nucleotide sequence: TGTGCCATCAGTGCCGGGACAGGGTTTCGGGGCTACACCTTC.

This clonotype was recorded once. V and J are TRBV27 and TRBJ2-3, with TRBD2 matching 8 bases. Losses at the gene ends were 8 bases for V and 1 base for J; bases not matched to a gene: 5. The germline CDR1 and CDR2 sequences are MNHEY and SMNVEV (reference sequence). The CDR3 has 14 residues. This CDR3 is CASRPAGGTDTQYF. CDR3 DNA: TGTGCCAGCCGTCCAGCGGGAGGCACAGATACGCAGTATTTT.

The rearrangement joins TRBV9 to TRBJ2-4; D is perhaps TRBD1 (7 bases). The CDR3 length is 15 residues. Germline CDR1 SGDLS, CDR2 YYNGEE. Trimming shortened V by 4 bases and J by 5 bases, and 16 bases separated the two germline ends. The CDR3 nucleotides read TGTGCCAGCAGCTTGGAGGGGGCAAAACAAAACATTCAGTACTTC. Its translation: CASSLEGAKQNIQYF.

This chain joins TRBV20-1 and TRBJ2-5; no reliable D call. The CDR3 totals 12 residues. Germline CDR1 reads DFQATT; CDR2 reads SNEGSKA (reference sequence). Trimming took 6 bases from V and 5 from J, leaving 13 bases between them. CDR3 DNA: TGCAGTGCAGTCGAAAACCCGGAGACCCAGTACTTC. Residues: CSAVENPETQYF.

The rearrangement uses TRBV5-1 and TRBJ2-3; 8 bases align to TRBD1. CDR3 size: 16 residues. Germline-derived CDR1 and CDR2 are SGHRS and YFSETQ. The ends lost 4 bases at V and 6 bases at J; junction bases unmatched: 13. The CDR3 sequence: CASSKDGQGSTDTQYF. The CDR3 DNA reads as TGCGCCAGCAGCAAAGACGGACAGGGATCGACGGATACGCAGTATTTT.

CDR3 DNA: TGTGCCAGCAGCGAGGAGGCGGGGTTAGGGGGCTACACCTTC. Translated: CASSEEAGLGGYTF. This chain connects TRBV7-8 to TRBJ1-2; D not certain. Germline-derived CDR1 and CDR2 are SGHVS and FQNEAQ. Trimming stripped 5 bases from V and 8 bases from J, with 18 bases between. There are 14 residues in the CDR3.

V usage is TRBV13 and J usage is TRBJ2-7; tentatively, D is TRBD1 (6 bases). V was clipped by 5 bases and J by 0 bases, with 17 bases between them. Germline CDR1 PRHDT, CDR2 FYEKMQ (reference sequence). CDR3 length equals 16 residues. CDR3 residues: CASSRLNSDSSYEQYF. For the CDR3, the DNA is TGTGCCAGCAGCCGGTTAAATTCGGACAGCTCCTACGAGCAGTACTTC. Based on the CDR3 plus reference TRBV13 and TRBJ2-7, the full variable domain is AAGVIQSPRHLIKEKRETATLKCYPIPRHDTVYWYQQGPGQDPQFLISFYEKMQSDKGSIPDRFSAQQFSDYHSELNMSSLELGDSALYFCASSRLNSDSSYEQYFGPGTRLTVT.

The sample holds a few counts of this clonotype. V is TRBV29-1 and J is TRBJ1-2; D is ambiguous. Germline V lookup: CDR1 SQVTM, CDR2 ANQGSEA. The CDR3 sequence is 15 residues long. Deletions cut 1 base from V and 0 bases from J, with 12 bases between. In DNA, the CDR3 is TGCAGCGTTGAAGGGGCAGGACCAACTAACTATGGCTACACCTTC. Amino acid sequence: CSVEGAGPTNYGYTF.

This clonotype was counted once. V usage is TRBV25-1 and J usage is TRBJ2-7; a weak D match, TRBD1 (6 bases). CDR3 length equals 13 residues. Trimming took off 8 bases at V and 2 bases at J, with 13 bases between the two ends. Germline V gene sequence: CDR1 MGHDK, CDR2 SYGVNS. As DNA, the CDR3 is TGTGCCAGCGCAGCACAGGGCCCCTACGAGCAGTACTTC. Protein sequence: CASAAQGPYEQYF.

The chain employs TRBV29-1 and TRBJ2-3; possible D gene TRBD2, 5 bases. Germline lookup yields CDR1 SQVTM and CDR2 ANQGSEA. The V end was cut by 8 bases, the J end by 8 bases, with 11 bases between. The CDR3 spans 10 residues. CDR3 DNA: TGCAGCTCTGGAGGTAGTACGCAGTATTTT. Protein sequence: CSSGGSTQYF.

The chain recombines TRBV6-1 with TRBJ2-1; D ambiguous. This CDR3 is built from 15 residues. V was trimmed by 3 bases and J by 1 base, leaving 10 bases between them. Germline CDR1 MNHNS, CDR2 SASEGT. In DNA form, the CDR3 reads TGTGCCAGCAGTGATTTCAGACTTTCCTACAATGAGCAGTTCTTC. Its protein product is CASSDFRLSYNEQFF.

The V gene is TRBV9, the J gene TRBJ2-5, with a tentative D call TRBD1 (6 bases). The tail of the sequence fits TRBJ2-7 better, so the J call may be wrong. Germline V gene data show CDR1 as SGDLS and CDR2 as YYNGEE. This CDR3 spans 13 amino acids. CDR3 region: CASSVDRLGEQYF. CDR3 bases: TGTGCCAGCAGCGTCGACAGGCTAGGCGAGCAGTACTTC.

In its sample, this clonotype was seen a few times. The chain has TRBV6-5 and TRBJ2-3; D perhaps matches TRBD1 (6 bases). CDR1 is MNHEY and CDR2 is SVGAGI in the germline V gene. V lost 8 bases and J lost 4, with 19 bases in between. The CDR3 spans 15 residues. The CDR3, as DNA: TGTGCCAGCGGGCGAACACAGGGACCACCAGATACGCAGTATTTT. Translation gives CASGRTQGPPDTQYF.

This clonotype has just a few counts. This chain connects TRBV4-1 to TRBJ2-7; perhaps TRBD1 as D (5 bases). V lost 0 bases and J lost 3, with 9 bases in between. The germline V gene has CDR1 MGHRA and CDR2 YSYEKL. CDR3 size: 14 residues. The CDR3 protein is CASSQDDSYYEQYF. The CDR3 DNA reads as TGCGCCAGCAGCCAAGATGACAGCTACTACGAGCAGTACTTC.

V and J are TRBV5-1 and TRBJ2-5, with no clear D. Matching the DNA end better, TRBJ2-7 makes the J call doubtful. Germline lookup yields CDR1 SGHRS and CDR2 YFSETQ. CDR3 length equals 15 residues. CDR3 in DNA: TGCGCCAGCAGCTTGGTCGGTGAAGCTGCTAACGAGCAGTACTTC. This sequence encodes CASSLVGEAANEQYF.

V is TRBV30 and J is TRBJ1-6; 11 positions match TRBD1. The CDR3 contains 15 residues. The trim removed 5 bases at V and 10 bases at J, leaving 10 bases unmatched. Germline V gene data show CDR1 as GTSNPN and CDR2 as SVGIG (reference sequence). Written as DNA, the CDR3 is TGTGCCTGGGGTACCGGGACAGGGGGTCTCTCACCCCTCCACTTT. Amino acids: CAWGTGTGGLSPLHF.

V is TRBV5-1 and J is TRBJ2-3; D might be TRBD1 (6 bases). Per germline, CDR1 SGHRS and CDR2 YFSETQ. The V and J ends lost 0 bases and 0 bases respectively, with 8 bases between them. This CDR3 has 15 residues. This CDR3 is CASSLATGSTDTQYF. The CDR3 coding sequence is TGCGCCAGCAGCTTGGCGACAGGTAGCACAGATACGCAGTATTTT.

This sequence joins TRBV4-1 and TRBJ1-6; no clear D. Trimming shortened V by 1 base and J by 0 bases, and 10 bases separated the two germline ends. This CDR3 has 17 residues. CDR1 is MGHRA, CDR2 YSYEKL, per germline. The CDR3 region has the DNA TGCGCCAGCAGCCAAGGCCGCAGGAGCTCCTATAATTCACCCCTCCACTTT. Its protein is CASSQGRRSSYNSPLHF.

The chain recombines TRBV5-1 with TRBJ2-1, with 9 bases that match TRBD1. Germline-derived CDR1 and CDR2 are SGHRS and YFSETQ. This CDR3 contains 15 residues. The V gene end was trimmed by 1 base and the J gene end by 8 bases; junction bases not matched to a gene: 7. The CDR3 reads CASSLSTGGEDEQFF. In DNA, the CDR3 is TGCGCCAGCAGCTTGTCAACAGGGGGCGAAGATGAGCAGTTCTTC.

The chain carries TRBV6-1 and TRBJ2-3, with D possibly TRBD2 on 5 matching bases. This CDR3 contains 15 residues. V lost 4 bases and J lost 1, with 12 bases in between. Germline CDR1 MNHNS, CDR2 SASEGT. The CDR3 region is CASSVRELGTDTQYF. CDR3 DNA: TGTGCCAGCAGTGTAAGGGAGTTGGGCACAGATACGCAGTATTTT.

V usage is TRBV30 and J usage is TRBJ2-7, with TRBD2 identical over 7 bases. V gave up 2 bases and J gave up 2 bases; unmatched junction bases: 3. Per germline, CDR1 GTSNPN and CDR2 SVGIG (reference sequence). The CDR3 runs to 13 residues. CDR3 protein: CAWSTGLAYEQYF. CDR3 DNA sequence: TGTGCCTGGAGTACCGGACTAGCCTACGAGCAGTACTTC.

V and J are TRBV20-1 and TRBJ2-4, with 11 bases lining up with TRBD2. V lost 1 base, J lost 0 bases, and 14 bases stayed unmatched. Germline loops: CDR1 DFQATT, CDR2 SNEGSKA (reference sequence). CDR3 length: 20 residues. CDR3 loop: CSARASLGASGGLAKNIQYF. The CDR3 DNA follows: TGCAGTGCTAGAGCCTCTCTCGGGGCTAGCGGGGGGTTAGCCAAAAACATTCAGTACTTC.